This TCR beta chain was documented in a study of cytomegalovirus exposure and HLA in healthy donors. The CDR3 loop spans 15 amino acids. Germline-derived CDR1 and CDR2 are LNHDA and SQIVND (reference sequence). V lost 6 bases and J lost 4; bases outside the gene matches: 8. Primers: 60 Vbeta forward and 13 Jbeta reverse. TCRdb's copy holds only in-frame clones and misses some; the assay was immunoSEQ multiplex PCR. Among 200,000 to 250,000 clones listed, approximately 70% were seen once. The source of this sequence is a woman aged 25 to 39 in good health and CMV-seronegative. The sequenced sample was PBMCs. This chain joins TRBV19 and TRBJ2-2, with 7 bases lining up with TRBD1. Here the CDR3 reads CASRGRQGATGELFF. DNA of the CDR3: TGTGCCAGTAGAGGGAGACAGGGCGCCACCGGGGAGCTGTTTTTT. Variable domain in full (rest from reference TRBV19 and TRBJ2-2): DGGITQSPKYLFRKEGQNVTLSCEQNLNHDAMYWYRQDPGQGLRLIYYSQIVNDFQKGDIAEGYSVSREKKESFPLTVTSAQKNPTAFYLCASRGRQGATGELFFGEGSRLTVL.